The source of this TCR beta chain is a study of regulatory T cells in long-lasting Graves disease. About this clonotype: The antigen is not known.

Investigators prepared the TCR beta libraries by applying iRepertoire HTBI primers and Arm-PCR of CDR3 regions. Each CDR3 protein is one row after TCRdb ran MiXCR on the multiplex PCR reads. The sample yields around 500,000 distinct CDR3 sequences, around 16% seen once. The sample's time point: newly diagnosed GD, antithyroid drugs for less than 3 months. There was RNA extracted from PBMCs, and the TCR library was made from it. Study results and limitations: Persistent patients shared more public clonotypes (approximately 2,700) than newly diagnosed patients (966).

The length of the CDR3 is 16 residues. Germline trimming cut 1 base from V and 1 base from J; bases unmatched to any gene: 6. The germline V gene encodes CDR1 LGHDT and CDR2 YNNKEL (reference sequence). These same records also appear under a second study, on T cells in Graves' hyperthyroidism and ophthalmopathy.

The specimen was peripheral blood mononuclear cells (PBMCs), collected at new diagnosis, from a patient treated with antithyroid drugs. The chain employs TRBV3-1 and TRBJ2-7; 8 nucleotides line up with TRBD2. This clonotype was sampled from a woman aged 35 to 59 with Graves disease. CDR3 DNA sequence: TGTGCCAGCAGCCAAGGAGTTACTAGCGGTTCCTACGAGCAGTACTTC. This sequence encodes CASSQGVTSGSYEQYF.